This T cell receptor beta chain appears in the sequencing data of a study of beta chain features in type 1 diabetes. A remark on this clone: Its antigen remains unidentified.

The V and J ends lost 5 bases and 5 bases respectively, with 16 bases between them. CDR1 is MNHEY, CDR2 SVGAGI, per germline. CDR3 length equals 15 residues. Sequenced material consisted of expressed TCRB transcripts (all of the isolated RNA was reverse transcribed). Repertoires were generated with immunoSEQ multiplex PCR, while TCRdb's copy carries only in-frame clones and drops some. Here the sample spans 200,000 to 250,000 clones, roughly 11% being singletons. Study-level results: cDNA-based sequencing might over-represent cells highly expressing TCR.

Sequencing was carried out using central memory CD4+ T cells from blood. This TCR was sampled from a man aged 18 to 29 in good health. The rearrangement links TRBV6-5 to TRBJ2-1, with D perhaps TRBD2 (5 bases). The CDR3 sequence: CASSAESAGNNEQFF. CDR3 in DNA: TGTGCCAGCAGTGCCGAGAGTGCCGGGAACAATGAGCAGTTCTTC.